The next 5 T cell receptor beta chains were all read from a single sample in a study of blood T cell repertoires in COVID-19. Measured with immunoSEQ multiplex PCR; TCRdb has only the in-frame clones, and not every one. Among roughly 300,000 clones listed, roughly 85% were seen once. Sequencing used PBMCs or T cells enriched from blood (not recorded which). The receptors stem from a woman between 45 and 65 years old who had recovered from COVID-19.

The rearrangement joins TRBV7-9 to TRBJ2-1; a weak D match, TRBD2 (6 bases). The CDR3 runs 14 residues. The germline CDR1 and CDR2 sequences are SEHNR and FQNEAQ (reference sequence). Trimming shortened V by 1 base and J by 4 bases, and 8 bases separated the two germline ends. CDR3 amino acids: CASSLDGGYNEQFF. In DNA form, the CDR3 reads TGTGCCAGCAGCTTAGACGGGGGTTACAATGAGCAGTTCTTC.

The chain joins TRBV4-1 to TRBJ1-4; D is possibly TRBD1 (6 bases). Per germline, CDR1 MGHRA and CDR2 YSYEKL. V dropped 0 bases and J dropped 5 bases, with 13 bases sitting between them. The CDR3 covers 16 residues. In DNA form, the CDR3 reads TGCGCCAGCAGCCAAGATGGGGGGGGCTCGAATGAAAAACTGTTTTTT. This encodes CASSQDGGGSNEKLFF.

The chain carries TRBV19 and TRBJ1-2; tentative D call: TRBD1 (6 bases). The V end was cut by 2 bases, the J end by 4 bases, with 11 bases between. The CDR3 runs 14 residues. Germline V lookup: CDR1 LNHDA, CDR2 SQIVND (reference sequence). This CDR3 is CASSIRGGAYGYTF. CDR3 coding DNA: TGTGCCAGTAGTATAAGGGGGGGAGCCTATGGCTACACCTTC.

This chain joins TRBV7-2 and TRBJ1-4, with TRBD1 as a possible D gene (6 bases). Per germline, CDR1 SGHTA and CDR2 FQGNSA. The V end was cut by 4 bases, the J end by 10 bases, with 10 bases between. The CDR3 runs to 12 residues. Here the CDR3 reads CASSSDSGKLFF. The CDR3 nucleotides are TGTGCCAGCAGCTCGGACAGCGGAAAACTGTTTTTT.

This chain links TRBV7-2 with TRBJ2-7, with a tentative D call TRBD2 (6 bases). Germline V CDR1 and CDR2: SGHTA, FQGNSA. The CDR3 runs 13 residues. With 5 bases removed from V and 4 bases from J, the gap between germline ends came to 12 bases. The CDR3 protein is CASSPWRGYEQYF. The CDR3 bases are TGTGCCAGCAGCCCCTGGCGGGGTTACGAGCAGTACTTC.